Listed below are T cell receptor beta chains from one sample, sequenced in a study of blood T cell repertoires in COVID-19. Produced via immunoSEQ multiplex PCR; TCRdb's table is partial and in-frame only. The sample consists of 86,000 or so clones, roughly 80% of them appearing once. Specimen: peripheral blood. Source of these receptors: a man between 65 and 85 years old with acute or convalescent COVID-19. Each CDR3 is given with its conserved first and last residue. A D gene is named only where the DNA matches it firmly.

d_gene	v_gene	CDR3aa
NA	TRBV4-1	CASSLLGISYNEQFF
TRBD1	TRBV4-1	CASSQDRGRVTEAFF
NA	TRBV3-1/TRBV3-2	CASSLRAGFYTEAFF
NA	TRBV18	CASSTGSNQPQHF
NA	TRBV5-6	CASSLFSETKEKLFF
TRBD2	TRBV29-1	CSVEDKRGGSYNEQFF
TRBD2	TRBV4-1	CASSPRASGGETQYF
TRBD1	TRBV28	CASSPPDRGRSYGYTF
NA	TRBV9	CASSATGSSTDTQYF
NA	TRBV2	CASRETDYSNQPQHF
TRBD1	TRBV3-1/TRBV3-2	CASSQGGQFYNSPLHF
NA	TRBV19	CASSMGGAVNEKLFF
NA	TRBV19	CASSTLGTDTQYF
NA	TRBV2	CASNRGADTQYF
NA	TRBV28	CASSFGGQFNSPLHF
TRBD2	TRBV5-1	CASSPEVPSGEYTQYF
NA	TRBV7-8	CASSPRAGRVSDTQYF
TRBD1	TRBV19	CASSPSTGRSYNSPLHF
NA	TRBV2	CASSGSMTGEGETQYF
TRBD2	TRBV7-8	CASSPRLAGYQETQYF
TRBD1	TRBV24-1	CATRQGANQETQYF
NA	TRBV27	CASSLSKAGLNEKLFF
NA	TRBV10-2	CASAGQNSYEQYF
NA	TRBV7-2	CASSTLYEQYF
TRBD2	TRBV10-2	CASSASPGLAAPTDTQYF
NA	TRBV15	CATSRTQGTGEKLFF
TRBD1	TRBV24-1	CATRASGTGWNTEAFF
TRBD2	TRBV27	CASSPREGYEQYF
TRBD1	TRBV27	CASSFSDRVGTEAFF
NA	TRBV5-5	CASSLAVTQYF
NA	TRBV7-9	CASSPKQGPNRYGYTF
NA	TRBV3-1/TRBV3-2	CASSQGETDYQPQHF
NA	TRBV7-2	CASSLQRYNEQFF
TRBD1	TRBV5-1	CASSGDRGNEAFF
NA	TRBV28	CASRKAGGGPLNEQFF
NA	TRBV3-1/TRBV3-2	CASSQDWASGEQFF
NA	TRBV28	CASSLSTGGAQPQHF
TRBD1	TRBV18	CASSPQIAGTGEGYTF
TRBD2	TRBV13	CASSQRAGGRDTQYF
NA	TRBV5-4	CASSWEPGTHSGNTIYF
NA	TRBV4-1	CASSQDRSYEQYF
NA	TRBV5-6	CASTARSTDTQYF
NA	TRBV3-1/TRBV3-2	CASSQNRGGELFF
NA	TRBV12-3/TRBV12-4	CASSLGLLEKLFF
NA	TRBV6-6	CASSHRGPGRDYGYTF
TRBD2	TRBV5-1	CASSFSGGSTDTQYF
TRBD1	TRBV28	CASSHAGQGSQETQYF
NA	TRBV14	CASSQRETQYF
NA	TRBV7-8	CASSRLEAISYNEQFF
NA	TRBV6-5	CASSTTGTYGYTF
TRBD1	TRBV19	CASSVTGGSYNEQFF